This record covers a single TCR beta chain. There is no known antigen for this receptor. Base qualities are not recorded, but no much larger clone differs from it by a single base. The CDR3, cysteine through phenylalanine, is 15 amino acids long. Just the 45-base CDR3 DNA is kept, in frame starting at base 1. V gives up 0 bases and J gives up 1 base, and the segment between their germline ends measures 6 bases. Via the germline V gene, CDR1 is SGHTA and CDR2 FQGTGA. TRB sequencing used genomic DNA with the immunoSEQ assay at survey resolution or the hsTCRB kit. As for the original processing: The immunoSEQ software handled initial read processing, and the LymphoSeq R package was used for repertoire analyses. Clonality was computed as 1 minus normalized Shannon entropy; Gini coefficient was also calculated for each TRB dataset. To infer phenotypes in unsorted samples, TRB sequences from sorted subsets of the recipient or donor were mapped onto the unsorted samples of the same recipient. TCRdb took over this immuneACCESS table, retaining in-frame rearrangements with V and J assigned. Such tables are incomplete; in checked studies, under half of the missing clones stem from an unresolved V gene, and the remainder is unexplained. V and J calls and clone size are those listed in that table; D and trimming were worked out from the DNA. In this sample the table shows tens of thousands of clones, more than 70% of which occur a single time. Of the sample, about 3% is held by the ten largest clones.

The PTCy-treated patients were drawn from a prospective, multi-institutional clinical trial. Mononuclear cells from peripheral blood and bone marrow were separated by Ficoll-Hypaque density centrifugation and then cryopreserved. This sample was taken from a study of T cells after posttransplantation cyclophosphamide (dated by TCRdb to the mid-2010s). Context from the whole study: Using TRB sequencing, the study followed how the T cell repertoire rebuilt after myeloablative bone marrow transplantation with posttransplantation cyclophosphamide given as GVHD prophylaxis. Samples from approximately 37 PTCy-treated patients, along with samples from 15 to 20 of their related bone marrow donors, underwent antigen receptor sequencing. Blood from every one of the 30 to 35 PTCy patients who had 1-year posttransplant specimens underwent TRB sequencing. TRB sequencing was also done on up to about 3 additional blood samples from 2 to 5.2 years after transplant in 3 patients, and on pretransplant blood from 4 patients. TRA and TRB clonality were tightly correlated in about ten samples, so subsequent TCR analyses focused on TRB only. Public TRB sequences were searched against a database of over 3,600 sequences associated with responses to pathogens, tumor antigens, self-antigens and alloantigens. The paper as a whole reports these results and caveats: Across the 45 patients, TRB clonality was highly associated with recipient CMV seropositivity and CMV reactivation, and diversity with PTCy was similar to that in the CNI/methotrexate controls. At 1-2 months, donor-recipient similarity was low but rose over the first year, and the later blood repertoires were often dominated by donor CD8+ memory clones. The TRB repertoires of T cells infiltrating skin or the GI tract showed only limited overlap with the TRB repertoires found in blood.

The chain is assembled from TRBV7-3 and TRBJ2-2; TRBD1 is a weak D gene call, 5 bases matching. This sequence originates from a man aged 30 to 45 with a blood cancer, CMV-positive, and with a related stem cell donor. The sample consisted of PBMCs. The CDR3 is CASSLTRENTGELFF. The DNA sequence reads TGTGCCAGCAGCTTAACCAGGGAGAACACCGGGGAGCTGTTTTTT.